These T cell receptor beta chains were read from a single sample in a study of shared clonotypes between healthy human individuals. Some clones are missing from TCRdb's copy, which holds only in-frame ones; the method was immunoSEQ multiplex PCR. The repertoire holds about 300,000 clones, with approximately 74% as singletons. Sequenced sample: memory CD4+ T cells sorted from blood. Receptors were obtained from a man aged 30 to 39 in good health. The CDR3 runs from the conserved cysteine through the conserved F or W. Each record gives: V gene, clone size, J gene, D gene, CDR3 protein, CDR3 DNA. D genes are given only for firm matches. Some rows have no size entry. The others give once, few or many, or a class for an expanded clone.

>TRBV4-2|.|TRBJ2-3|.
CASSQDWLSGSTDTQYF
TGTGCCAGCAGCCAAGATTGGTTGAGCGGAAGCACAGATACGCAGTATTTT
>TRBV6-1|.|TRBJ2-7|.
CASSATVLPNEQYF
TGTGCCAGCAGTGCGACAGTTCTACCTAACGAGCAGTACTTC
>TRBV14|.|TRBJ2-7|.
CASSQVRVGGQEQYF
TGTGCCAGCAGCCAAGTCCGGGTTGGGGGGCAGGAGCAGTACTTC
>TRBV5-1|.|TRBJ1-5|TRBD1
CASSLRGGDQPQHF
TGCGCCAGCAGCTTGAGAGGGGGCGATCAGCCCCAGCATTTT
>TRBV5-1|.|TRBJ1-2|.
CASSLQRGTNYGYTF
TGCGCCAGCAGCCTTCAGCGAGGAACTAACTATGGCTACACCTTC
>TRBV19|few|TRBJ1-2|TRBD1
CASSRRDSYGYTF
TGTGCCAGTAGCAGGCGGGACAGCTATGGCTACACCTTC
>TRBV19|few|TRBJ1-2|TRBD1
CASSRTGDGYTF
TGTGCCAGTAGCCGGACAGGAGATGGCTACACCTTC
>TRBV11-2|.|TRBJ2-1|.
CASSLVSGYYNEQFF
TGTGCCAGCAGCTTAGTCAGCGGTTACTACAATGAGCAGTTCTTC
>TRBV10-3|many|TRBJ1-2|.
CAISELRSDYGYTF
TGTGCCATCAGTGAGTTGAGGAGTGACTATGGCTACACCTTC
>TRBV27|.|TRBJ2-1|TRBD2
CASSRTSGINEQFF
TGTGCCAGCAGTCGGACTAGCGGGATCAATGAGCAGTTCTTC
>TRBV5-1|.|TRBJ1-1|.
CASSLNQNTEAFF
TGCGCCAGCAGCCTTAACCAGAACACTGAAGCTTTCTTT
>TRBV5-5|.|TRBJ1-1|.
CASSLVGGWNTEAFF
TGTGCCAGCAGCTTGGTTGGGGGCTGGAACACTGAAGCTTTCTTT
>TRBV2|once|TRBJ2-1|TRBD2
CASSGWTSAYNEQFF
TGTGCCAGCAGTGGTTGGACTAGCGCCTACAATGAGCAGTTCTTC
>TRBV28|few|TRBJ2-3|.
CASSLYLGLTDTQYF
TGTGCCAGCAGTTTATATCTGGGCCTCACAGATACGCAGTATTTT
>TRBV7-9|.|TRBJ2-5|TRBD1
CASSSGTGGSETQYF
TGTGCCAGCAGCTCCGGGACAGGGGGGTCTGAGACCCAGTACTTC
>TRBV7-9|.|TRBJ1-2|.
CARSSLTASYGYTF
TGTGCCAGAAGCTCCTTGACAGCTTCCTATGGCTACACCTTC